Shown below are 9 T cell receptor beta chains from a single sample sequenced in a study of cytomegalovirus exposure and HLA in healthy donors. It was with 60 Vbeta and 13 Jbeta primers that the PCR ran. Assay: immunoSEQ multiplex PCR; the TCRdb copy retains only in-frame clones and omits some. The table includes under 100,000 clones, around 81% detected once. Sequencing was done on a sample of PBMCs. These receptors were collected from a woman in her seventies in good health and CMV-seropositive.

The chain couples TRBV19 to TRBJ2-1; a possible D gene is TRBD2 (6 bases). In germline, CDR1 is LNHDA, CDR2 SQIVND (reference sequence). The CDR3 has 16 amino acids. With 5 bases removed from V and 0 bases from J, the gap between germline ends came to 14 bases. The CDR3 nucleotides read TGTGCCAGTAGTGTCTTGTTCGGGAGCTCCTACAATGAGCAGTTCTTC. Translation gives CASSVLFGSSYNEQFF. Supplemented by reference TRBV19 and TRBJ2-1, the full variable domain reads DGGITQSPKYLFRKEGQNVTLSCEQNLNHDAMYWYRQDPGQGLRLIYYSQIVNDFQKGDIAEGYSVSREKKESFPLTVTSAQKNPTAFYLCASSVLFGSSYNEQFFGPGTRLTVL.

The chain links TRBV5-4 to TRBJ2-1, with 11 positions matching TRBD2. V trimming: 4 bases; J trimming: 7 bases; junction bases outside the gene matches: 13. This CDR3 comprises 17 residues. Germline V gives CDR1 SGHNT, CDR2 YYREEE (reference sequence). The CDR3 is CASSQSTSGSLGNEQFF. DNA for the CDR3: TGTGCCAGCAGCCAGAGCACTAGCGGGAGTCTGGGGAATGAGCAGTTCTTC.

The V gene is TRBV27, the J gene TRBJ2-4, with 8 bases fitting TRBD2. The CDR3 totals 18 residues. The germline V gene has CDR1 MNHEY and CDR2 SMNVEV (reference sequence). V shed 5 bases, J shed 7 bases, and the junction held 19 bases outside the gene matches. Written as DNA, the CDR3 is TGTGCCAGCAGTCCCTCCCGAGCGGGAGCCGCCCCGGGGAACATTCAGTACTTC. This sequence encodes CASSPSRAGAAPGNIQYF.

V usage is TRBV7-3 and J usage is TRBJ2-2; no definite D call. V lost 5 bases and J 0 bases, leaving 7 bases between the germline ends. CDR1 is SGHTA, CDR2 FQGTGA, per germline. This CDR3 region has 14 residues. The CDR3 is CASSGQPNTGELFF. The CDR3 DNA reads TGTGCCAGCAGCGGGCAGCCGAACACCGGGGAGCTGTTTTTT.

This chain joins TRBV7-8 and TRBJ2-7, with D perhaps matching TRBD1 (6 bases). From germline, CDR1 is SGHVS and CDR2 FQNEAQ. This CDR3 has 16 residues. V was cut by 2 bases and J by 2 bases, with 16 bases left in between. CDR3 residues: CASSLRQAPSPYEQYF. Written as DNA, the CDR3 is TGTGCCAGCAGCTTAAGACAGGCCCCTTCCCCCTACGAGCAGTACTTC.

The V gene is TRBV7-9, the J gene TRBJ2-1; 9 nucleotides align to TRBD2. Germline V gene data show CDR1 as SEHNR and CDR2 as FQNEAQ (reference sequence). With V trimmed by 2 bases and J by 9 bases, 8 bases remained unmatched. CDR3 length equals 15 residues. CDR3 sequence (DNA): TGTGCCAGCAGCTTACGCGGCGGGAGGGCCTTTGAGCAGTTCTTC. Residues: CASSLRGGRAFEQFF.

The chain carries TRBV5-1 and TRBJ2-7, with TRBD1 as a possible D gene (5 bases). CDR1 is SGHRS and CDR2 is YFSETQ in the germline V gene. The CDR3 is 14 amino acids. Between the trimmed V and J ends, which lost 0 bases and 2 bases, there was a span of 9 bases. The CDR3: CASSLGRGPYEQYF. In nucleotides, the CDR3 is TGCGCCAGCAGCTTGGGTAGGGGCCCCTACGAGCAGTACTTC.

The chain recombines TRBV28 with TRBJ2-5; TRBD2 agrees at 9 bases. V lost 3 bases, J lost 1 base, and 3 bases stayed unmatched. The CDR3 is made up of 15 amino acids. Germline loops: CDR1 MDHEN, CDR2 SYDVKM. The CDR3 sequence: CASSLLAGPQETQYF. In DNA form, the CDR3 reads TGTGCCAGCAGTTTGCTAGCGGGACCCCAAGAGACCCAGTACTTC.

V and J are TRBV9 and TRBJ2-1, with 13 bases that match TRBD2. V shed 3 bases and J 8 bases; nucleotides not matched to a gene: 8. Per the germline V gene, CDR1 is SGDLS and CDR2 is YYNGEE. The length of the CDR3 is 16 residues. CDR3 DNA sequence: TGTGCCAGCAGCGGGAGGACTAGCGGGAGTGGAGATGAGCAGTTCTTC. It specifies CASSGRTSGSGDEQFF.